The 3 T cell receptor beta chains presented below share a single source sample, sequenced in a study of T-cell memory formation after mild COVID-19 (dated by TCRdb to the early 2020s). The library was generated by 5' RACE. TCRdb names Illumina NovaSeq 6000 as the instrument used. TCRdb trimmed the raw reads at Q25, called clones with MiXCR and kept productive beta chains. When rows share a CDR3 protein, they turn into one entry using the most common DNA and genes. This sample has 65,000 to 95,000 distinct CDR3 sequences in its table, and over 10% of those were observed once. 41% of the sample lies in the top ten. The sequenced material came from PBMCs or a T cell subset sorted from them (not recorded which). The receptors were sampled from a man younger than 35 who had mild COVID-19 (a few samples of this study predate the infection). The sample titles of this study are shuffled in the database, so cell type and time point are left out; the donor was told from shared clones.

V is TRBV5-1 and J is TRBJ2-2; D remains ambiguous. The germline CDR1 and CDR2 sequences are SGHRS and YFSETQ. The CDR3 sequence is 15 residues long. V was pared by 4 bases and J by 0 bases, with 10 bases between. CDR3 region: CASSELGTNTGELFF. For the CDR3, the DNA is TGCGCCAGCAGCGAGTTGGGGACGAACACCGGGGAGCTGTTTTTT.

This clonotype was found many times. The rearrangement links TRBV12-3 or TRBV12-4 to TRBJ2-2, with D perhaps matching TRBD2 (7 bases). V was shortened by 4 bases and J by 7 bases, with 13 bases between the two germline ends. The CDR3 totals 14 residues. CDR3 loop: CASSYAGAVGELFF. The CDR3 DNA follows: TGTGCCAGCAGTTATGCGGGGGCCGTCGGGGAGCTGTTTTTT.

This clonotype was seen only a few times. The chain couples TRBV15 to TRBJ1-5; the D is unclear. Trimming took 8 bases from V and 0 from J, leaving 14 bases between them. Germline V CDR1 and CDR2: LNHNV, YYDKDF (reference sequence). This CDR3 is built from 15 residues. For the CDR3, the DNA is TGTGCCACCTCTGTACAGACCTATAGCAATCAGCCCCAGCATTTT. Translated: CATSVQTYSNQPQHF. The full variable domain, its missing parts supplied by reference TRBV15 and TRBJ1-5, is DAMVIQNPRYQVTQFGKPVTLSCSQTLNHNVMYWYQQKSSQAPKLLFHYYDKDFNNEADTPDNFQSRRPNTSFCFLDIRSPGLGDTAMYLCATSVQTYSNQPQHFGDGTRLSIL.